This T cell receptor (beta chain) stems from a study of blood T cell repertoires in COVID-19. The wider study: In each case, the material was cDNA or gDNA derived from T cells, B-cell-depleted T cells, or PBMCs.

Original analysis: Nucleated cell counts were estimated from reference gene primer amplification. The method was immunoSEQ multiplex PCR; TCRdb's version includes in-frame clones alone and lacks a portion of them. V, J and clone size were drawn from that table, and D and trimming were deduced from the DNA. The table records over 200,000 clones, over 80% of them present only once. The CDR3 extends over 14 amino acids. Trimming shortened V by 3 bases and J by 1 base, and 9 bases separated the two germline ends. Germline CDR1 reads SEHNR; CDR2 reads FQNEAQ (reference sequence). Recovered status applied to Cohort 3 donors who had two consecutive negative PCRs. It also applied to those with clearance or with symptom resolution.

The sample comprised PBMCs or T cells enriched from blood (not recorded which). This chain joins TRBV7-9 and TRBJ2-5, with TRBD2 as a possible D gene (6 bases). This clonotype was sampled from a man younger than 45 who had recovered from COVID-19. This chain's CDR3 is CASSLEGFQETQYF. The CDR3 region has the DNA TGTGCCAGCAGCTTGGAGGGGTTCCAAGAGACCCAGTACTTC.